The subject of this entry is one T cell receptor (beta chain). Assay: immunoSEQ multiplex PCR; the TCRdb copy retains only in-frame clones and omits some. Here the sample spans just under 80,000 clones, 90% to 95% being singletons. The data were taken from a study of T cell changes during pregnancy in multiple sclerosis. Trimming at V came to 7 bases and at J to 0 bases, leaving 14 bases not matched to a gene. Germline CDR1 reads LNHDA; CDR2 reads SQIVND (reference sequence). This CDR3 contains 17 residues. The clonotype originates from a female donor in good health, enrolled as a control in a pregnancy study. The source was peripheral blood, collected in the second trimester of pregnancy. The chain carries TRBV19 and TRBJ1-2, with 7 nucleotides matching TRBD1. Written as DNA, the CDR3 is TGTGCCAGTATTCAAACGGGAGGGGGCTTGACTAACTATGGCTACACCTTC. It yields the protein CASIQTGGGLTNYGYTF.